These 5 T cell receptor beta chains originate from one sample sequenced in a study of T cells in Graves' hyperthyroidism and ophthalmopathy. TCR beta CDR3 regions were amplified from RNA. The TCR CDR3 first-round RT-PCR relied on the HTBI primer set. One entry per CDR3 protein, called by TCRdb with MiXCR from the multiplex PCR reads. The sample has some 400,000 distinct CDR3 sequences, 15% to 20% seen once. Sequencing input: blood. The receptors here all came from a woman aged 18-29 years with Graves' hyperthyroidism.

This clonotype came up many times. The V gene is TRBV20-1, the J gene TRBJ2-5; TRBD2 matches 9 bases. Trimming cost V 3 bases and J 5 bases; bases outside gene matches: 7. CDR1 DFQATT and CDR2 SNEGSKA come from the germline V gene (reference sequence). The CDR3 spans 14 residues. CDR3 in DNA: TGCAGTGCTAGTCCAGCTAGCGGGGACGAGACCCAGTACTTC. It is translated as CSASPASGDETQYF.

In this sample, this clonotype turned up many times. This chain joins TRBV2 and TRBJ1-1; D unresolved. Germline loops: CDR1 SNHLY, CDR2 FYNNEI. Trimming removed 7 bases from V and 10 bases from J, with 13 bases in between. The CDR3 totals 11 residues. Written as DNA, the CDR3 is TGTGCCAGCAATCGGGTTGGCGTAGCTTTCTTT. Its translation is CASNRVGVAFF.

This clonotype was seen repeatedly, ten times or more. The rearrangement uses TRBV6-1 and TRBJ1-1; 7 positions agree with TRBD1. The length of the CDR3 is 15 residues. Germline V CDR1 and CDR2: MNHNS, SASEGT. V lost 6 bases and J lost 4; bases outside the gene matches: 11. The CDR3 bases are TGTGCCAGCAGCCGGAGGACAGGAGGGGCCACTGAAGCTTTCTTT. Translating gives CASSRRTGGATEAFF.

This clonotype was seen ten or more times. In DNA form, the CDR3 reads TGTGCCAGCAGCGACAGGGGCGACCGGGGCTACACCTTC. Translated: CASSDRGDRGYTF. The rearrangement links TRBV14 to TRBJ1-2; 8 positions match TRBD1. V lost 5 bases to trimming and J lost 8 bases; unmatched junction nucleotides: 7. CDR3 size: 13 residues. Germline lookup yields CDR1 SGHDN and CDR2 FVKESK.

This clonotype appeared a single time. One end of the junction fails to match germline, which may point to a read error. This chain joins TRBV6-4 and TRBJ1-1; the match to TRBD1 covers 8 bases. The CDR3 has 15 residues. The germline V gene encodes CDR1 MRHNA and CDR2 SNTAGT. The CDR3 loop reads CASSDTDRGLTDAFF. In DNA form, the CDR3 reads TGTGCCAGCAGTGACACAGACAGGGGACTCACTGATGCTTTCTTT.